This is a list of T cell receptor beta chains from one sample in a study of tumor-infiltrating lymphocytes in primary liver carcinoma. Each CDR3 protein is one row after TCRdb ran MiXCR on the multiplex PCR reads. The data contain tens of thousands of distinct CDR3 sequences, 72% of them singletons. Sequenced material: liver tumor tissue from sampling region 1. The receptors come from a man aged 35 to 55 with primary liver carcinoma and hepatitis B virus infection. Both conserved end residues are part of each CDR3. D genes are given only for firm matches. Clone size is not always given. Where it is, it says once, few, many or a class for expanded clones.

d_call j_call v_call clone_size cdr3_aa cdr3_nt
NA TRBJ2-7 TRBV30 NA CAITPPSSYEQYF TGTGCCATTACCCCGCCGAGCTCCTACGAGCAGTATTTC
NA TRBJ2-3 TRBV6-6 NA CAGNPGHSGTDTQYF TGTGCCGGCAACCCCGGGCATTCGGGTACAGATACGCAGTATTTT
NA TRBJ2-1 TRBV13 NA CASSFTGIPYNEQLF TGTGCCAGTAGCTTTACAGGGATCCCCTACAATGAGCAGTTATTC
TRBD1 TRBJ2-5 TRBV6-1 NA CASSRQGVGTQYF TGTGCCAGTAGCAGACAGGGGGTTGGGACCCAGTACTTC
NA TRBJ1-1 TRBV4-1 NA CASNHPQRLNSEAFF TGCGCCAGCAACCACCCCCAGAGATTGAACAGTGAAGCTTTCTTT
NA TRBJ2-1 TRBV11-2 NA CASSLDIGLAMREQFF TGTGCAAGCAGCTTGGATATCGGGCTAGCCATGCGTGAGCAGTTCTTC
NA TRBJ2-3 TRBV7-3 NA CASGPSARSTDTQYF TGTGCCAGCGGCCCCTCCGCGCGGAGCACAGATACGCAGTATTTT
NA TRBJ2-1 TRBV11-2 NA CASCLSYRGPAKQVRSYSEQFF TGTGCCAGCTGCCTCTCCTACCGGGGTCCCGCGAAACAGGTTCGCTCCTACAGTGAGCAGTTCTTC
NA TRBJ2-7 TRBV5-6 NA CASSSGSYEQYF TGTGCCAGCAGCTCAGGTAGCTACGAGCAGTACTTC
TRBD1 TRBJ2-7 TRBV5-1 NA CTSSEDRGTTYEQYF TGCACTAGCAGCGAAGACAGGGGAACTACCTACGAGCAGTACTTC
TRBD1 TRBJ2-7 TRBV7-8 NA CASSSLTGYYEQYF TGTGCCAGTTCAAGTTTGACAGGGTACTACGAACAGTACTTC
TRBD2 TRBJ2-7 TRBV6-1 NA CISSEAGAGEQYF TGTATCAGCAGTGAAGCGGGGGCTGGCGAGCAGTACTTC
TRBD1 TRBJ1-1 TRBV29-1 NA CSVALRDSSTEAFF TGCAGCGTTGCCCTCCGGGACAGCAGCACCGAAGCTTTCTTT
NA TRBJ2-1 TRBV11-2 NA CTSSSMLRSNGLFF TGTACCAGCAGCTCGATGCTACGAAGCAATGGGCTGTTCTTC
NA TRBJ1-3 TRBV11-2 NA CASSLNSTSGNIIYF TGTGCCAGCAGCTTAAATAGCACATCTGGAAACATCATATATTTT
NA TRBJ2-2 TRBV5-5 many CASTPGAANTGELFF TGTGCCAGCACCCCAGGGGCAGCCAACACCGGGGAGCTGTTTTTT
TRBD1 TRBJ2-1 TRBV29-1 NA CSGGQATHNEQFF TGCAGCGGAGGACAGGCCACACACAATGAGCAGTTCTTC
NA TRBJ2-2 TRBV2 NA CASSLEGDGELFF TGTGCCAGCAGTCTGGAAGGGGACGGGGAGCTGTTTTTT
NA TRBJ1-5 TRBV7-8 many CASSPVTRSNQPQHF TGTGCCAGCAGCCCAGTTACCCGTAGCAATCAGCCCCAGCATTTT
NA TRBJ2-1 TRBV11-1 NA CASSSILRRGTSEPFF TGTGCCAGCAGCTCCATTCTTCGACGGGGGACGAGTGAGCCGTTCTTC
NA TRBJ2-7 TRBV28 NA CASSLSKGVASGAVYEQYF TGTGCCAGCAGTTTATCTAAGGGGGTGGCGAGCGGGGCAGTCTACGAGCAGTACTTC
TRBD2 TRBJ2-1 TRBV5-4 NA CASSPGTSVRDNEQFF TGTGCCAGCAGCCCTGGCACTAGCGTGAGAGACAATGAGCAGTTCTTC
NA TRBJ2-1 TRBV20-1 NA CNASRRSNEQFF TGCAATGCTAGCAGGAGATCTAATGAGCAGTTCTTC
NA TRBJ2-5 TRBV12-3/TRBV12-4 NA CASSTPVTEETQYF TGCGCCAGCAGTACTCCAGTCACAGAAGAGACCCAGTACTTC
TRBD2 TRBJ2-3 TRBV6-1 many CASSLEGRALDTQYF TGTGCCAGCAGCTTGGAGGGGAGGGCGTTAGATACGCAGTATTTT
NA TRBJ1-2 TRBV6-1 NA CASSVRPFGIANYGYTF TGTGCCAGCAGTGTACGACCGTTCGGGATAGCGAATTATGGCTACACCTTC
NA TRBJ1-5 TRBV6-1 NA CASCVSWRGGQPLHF TGTGCCAGCTGTGTGAGTTGGCGGGGCGGTCAGCCCCTGCATTTT
NA TRBJ1-5 TRBV6-1 many CASSEWGASNQPQHF TGTGCCAGCAGTGAATGGGGGGCTAGCAATCAGCCCCAGCATTTT
NA TRBJ2-7 TRBV29-1 NA CSVEDQEVTLSNEQYF TGCAGCGTTGAAGATCAAGAGGTCACCCTTTCCAACGAGCAGTACTTC
TRBD1 TRBJ2-7 TRBV5-4 many CASSSGQARTYEQYF TGTGCCAGCAGCTCGGGACAGGCGCGCACCTACGAGCAGTACTTC
NA TRBJ2-7 TRBV7-8 NA CSSSLGTDNYEQYF TGTTCCAGCAGCCTAGGGACGGACAACTACGAGCAGTACTTC
NA TRBJ2-7 TRBV12-3/TRBV12-4 once CATAPLALLGDERYF TGTGCCACCGCCCCGCTCGCACTGCTGGGGGATGAACGATACTTC
TRBD2 TRBJ2-7 TRBV7-8 NA CASSLFRGGTRGSDQYF TGTGCCAGCAGCTTATTTCGCGGGGGGACTAGGGGAAGCGATCAGTATTTC
NA TRBJ2-5 TRBV6-5 many CASSYSGRAETQYF TGTGCCAGCAGTTACTCGGGCAGGGCTGAGACCCAGTACTTC
TRBD1 TRBJ2-1 TRBV5-1 NA CASTTGQGAQYEQFF TGCGCCAGCACGACAGGACAGGGGGCCCAGTATGAGCAGTTCTTC
TRBD1 TRBJ2-1 TRBV6-5 NA CAGSWQNRGDEQFF TGTGCCGGCAGTTGGCAGAACAGGGGCGATGAGCAGTTCTTC
NA TRBJ2-1 TRBV6-6 NA CASTRQGRDSYDEQFF TGCGCCAGCACCCGACAGGGAAGGGACTCCTACGATGAGCAGTTCTTC
TRBD2 TRBJ2-7 TRBV11-2 NA CANSLSVGPAGGGYEEYF TGTGCCAACAGCTTATCCGTTGGACCAGCGGGAGGGGGGTACGAGGAGTACTTC
NA TRBJ2-5 TRBV6-1 NA CASGTIPNEFRETQYF TGTGCCAGCGGAACAATACCCAATGAATTCCGAGAGACCCAGTACTTC
NA TRBJ2-1 TRBV11-2 NA CTRSLVGNEQFF TGTACCAGGAGCTTAGTCGGGAATGAACAGTTCTTC
NA TRBJ2-3 TRBV6-6 NA CASSYVGIGDTQYF TGTGCCAGCAGTTACGTCGGAATAGGAGATACGCAGTATTTT
NA TRBJ2-1 TRBV10-3 NA CAMGGLYNEQFF TGTGCCATGGGGGGGCTGTACAATGAGCAGTTCTTC
NA TRBJ2-5 TRBV28 few CASLSSMQETQCF TGTGCCAGCTTATCTTCTATGCAAGAGACCCAGTGCTTC
NA TRBJ2-6 TRBV10-2 NA CASSALPAGSLSGANVRTF TGTGCCAGCAGTGCCCTCCCAGCGGGCTCTCTCTCTGGGGCCAACGTCCGGACTTTC
TRBD2 TRBJ2-3 TRBV11-2 NA CANSPPTSGSTDIQYF TGTGCCAACAGCCCCCCGACTAGCGGCAGCACAGATATACAGTATTTT
TRBD2 TRBJ2-6 TRBV6-1 NA CDSSLGGGGANVLTF TGTGACAGCAGTCTCGGTGGCGGGGGGGCTAACGTCCTGACTTTC
TRBD2 TRBJ2-7 TRBV11-2 NA CASSQGLAGSPFYEHYF TGTGCCAGCAGCCAGGGACTAGCGGGTTCCCCCTTCTACGAGCATTATTTC
NA TRBJ2-1 TRBV11-2 NA CASSFRLVGDSNEQFF TGTGCTAGCAGCTTTCGACTAGTGGGAGATTCCAATGAGCAGTTCTTC
NA TRBJ2-1 TRBV14 many CASSQDHANEQFF TGTGCCAGCAGCCAAGATCACGCTAATGAGCAGTTCTTC
NA TRBJ2-7 TRBV6-1 NA CVSSVGPSGEEYF TGTGTCAGCAGTGTAGGGCCCTCAGGTGAGGAGTACTTC